This T cell receptor beta chain was profiled in a study of chemoradiotherapy in HPV16-positive cancers. Profiling relied on immunoSEQ multiplex PCR, and the TCRdb table lists in-frame clones only, not all of them. In the table there are about 16,000 clones, 75% to 85% of which are singletons. Trimming took off 3 bases at V and 0 bases at J, with 12 bases between the two ends. The length of the CDR3 is 16 residues. Germline V gene sequence: CDR1 LNHNV, CDR2 YYDKDF (reference sequence). The V call is TRBV15, the J call TRBJ2-4, with D maybe TRBD2 (7 bases). This sample was gathered from a patient who underwent chemoradiotherapy. The source is a human donor with HPV-associated anogenital cancer. For the CDR3, the DNA is TGTGCCACCAGCAGGGGGGGGGCCTCAGCCAAAAACATTCAGTACTTC. It is translated as CATSRGGASAKNIQYF. The full variable domain, completed using reference TRBV15 and TRBJ2-4, is DAMVIQNPRYQVTQFGKPVTLSCSQTLNHNVMYWYQQKSSQAPKLLFHYYDKDFNNEADTPDNFQSRRPNTSFCFLDIRSPGLGDTAMYLCATSRGGASAKNIQYFGAGTRLSVL.